This T cell receptor beta chain was observed in a study of T cell repertoires in cytomegalovirus infection. Looking at the study overall: Carrying CMV and the relevant HLA type showed in public TCR beta signatures. General study results and limits: CMV carriers with the relevant HLA were identified by cumulative public TCR beta family frequency. The ex vivo response was dominated by HLA-C-restricted CMV-specific TCR beta clonotypes.

CDR1 and CDR2 (germline): DFQATT, SNEGSKA (reference sequence). This CDR3 spans 14 amino acids. V lost 4 bases, J lost 5 bases, and 18 bases lay in between. TCRdb independently ran MiXCR on the reads; one entry per CDR3 protein. There are under 40,000 distinct CDR3 sequences in the sample; about 50% occur only once, and 80% to 95% lies in the top ten. Details on this clonotype: Its cognate antigen is unknown.

The rearrangement links TRBV20-1 to TRBJ2-7; a possible D gene is TRBD2 (6 bases). The starting material was CD8+ T cells from cultured PBMCs, obtained from culture after CMV antigen stimulation. The receptor's source is a human donor in good health (CMV status not recorded). Some clones in this sample may be carry-over from other donors' samples. CDR3 amino acids: CSANPRDLPHEQYF. Written as DNA, the CDR3 is TGCAGTGCTAACCCACGGGACTTACCCCACGAGCAGTACTTC.